Presented here are 8 T cell receptor beta chains from one specimen sequenced in a study of OX40 agonist ivuxolimab in advanced cancers. Generated by immunoSEQ multiplex PCR, the TCRdb table keeps only in-frame clones and is missing some. Among approximately 50,000 clones listed, roughly 90% were seen once. Source: CD4+ or CD8+ T cells sorted from blood, taken in a trial of the OX40 agonist ivuxolimab. All receptors derive from an adult with an advanced solid tumor such as melanoma, head and neck, liver or kidney cancer.

The chain couples TRBV18 to TRBJ1-1; a weak D match, TRBD1 (5 bases). The CDR3 sequence is 14 residues long. V gave up 2 bases and J gave up 1 base, with 8 bases separating them. Germline CDR1 reads KGHSH; CDR2 reads LQKENI. CDR3 loop: CASSPAGKNTEAFF. The DNA of the CDR3 is TGTGCCAGCTCACCAGCAGGGAAGAACACTGAAGCTTTCTTT.

The rearrangement uses TRBV18 and TRBJ1-1; D is unresolved. V lost 4 bases to trimming and J lost 11 bases, with 17 bases between them. The CDR3 loop spans 13 amino acids. The germline CDR1 and CDR2 sequences are KGHSH and LQKENI. The CDR3 region is CASSLLTELGAFF. In DNA, the CDR3 is TGTGCCAGCTCACTTTTGACCGAACTTGGGGCTTTCTTT.

The V and J genes are TRBV7-2 and TRBJ1-5; D is unresolved. The CDR3 has 15 residues. Germline V lookup: CDR1 SGHTA, CDR2 FQGNSA. V was pared by 4 bases and J by 2 bases, with 12 bases between. CDR3 region: CASSYGSLGNQPQHF. The CDR3 DNA sequence: TGTGCCAGCAGCTACGGGAGCCTGGGCAATCAGCCCCAGCATTTT.

This chain connects TRBV10-3 to TRBJ2-7, with D uncertain. From germline, CDR1 is ENHRY and CDR2 SYGVKD. Trimming pared 6 bases from V and 0 bases from J, leaving 12 bases between. The CDR3 is made up of 14 amino acids. As DNA, the CDR3 is TGTGCCATCAGCGCCACTGGGCCCTCCTACGAGCAGTACTTC. It specifies CAISATGPSYEQYF.

The chain combines TRBV6-6 with TRBJ1-6; 7 bases fit TRBD1. Germline values: CDR1 MNHNY, CDR2 SVGAGI (reference sequence). There are 16 residues in the CDR3. V gave up 2 bases and J gave up 5 bases; unmatched junction bases: 6. CDR3 coding DNA: TGTGCCAGCAGTTACGCCCCCGGGACAGATAATTCACCCCTCCACTTT. Protein sequence: CASSYAPGTDNSPLHF.

The J gene is TRBJ2-7, the V gene TRBV29-1, with 9 bases lining up with TRBD1. J was trimmed by 7 bases and V by 4 bases; bases with no gene match: 14. The CDR3 extends over 15 amino acids. Germline V lookup: CDR1 SQVTM, CDR2 ANQGSEA. The DNA of the CDR3 is TGCAGCGTTGGCCCTGGCGGGACAGGGTTCGGGGAGCAGTACTTC. This sequence encodes CSVGPGGTGFGEQYF.

The chain uses TRBV19 and TRBJ1-4, with 10 bases that match TRBD1. The V gene's germline CDR1 is LNHDA and CDR2 SQIVND (reference sequence). V lost 6 bases and J lost 4; bases outside the gene matches: 8. There are 16 residues in the CDR3. The DNA for the CDR3 is TGTGCCAGTAGCACGGGACAGGGGATGGGTAATGAAAAACTGTTTTTT. Translated: CASSTGQGMGNEKLFF.

The chain links TRBV27 to TRBJ2-1; D not certain. CDR3 length: 13 residues. Germline V gene sequence: CDR1 MNHEY, CDR2 SMNVEV (reference sequence). V lost 11 bases, J lost 0 bases, and 11 bases lay in between. The chain's CDR3 is CASRLSSYNEQFF. The CDR3 DNA is TGTGCCTCGAGGTTAAGCTCCTACAATGAGCAGTTCTTC.